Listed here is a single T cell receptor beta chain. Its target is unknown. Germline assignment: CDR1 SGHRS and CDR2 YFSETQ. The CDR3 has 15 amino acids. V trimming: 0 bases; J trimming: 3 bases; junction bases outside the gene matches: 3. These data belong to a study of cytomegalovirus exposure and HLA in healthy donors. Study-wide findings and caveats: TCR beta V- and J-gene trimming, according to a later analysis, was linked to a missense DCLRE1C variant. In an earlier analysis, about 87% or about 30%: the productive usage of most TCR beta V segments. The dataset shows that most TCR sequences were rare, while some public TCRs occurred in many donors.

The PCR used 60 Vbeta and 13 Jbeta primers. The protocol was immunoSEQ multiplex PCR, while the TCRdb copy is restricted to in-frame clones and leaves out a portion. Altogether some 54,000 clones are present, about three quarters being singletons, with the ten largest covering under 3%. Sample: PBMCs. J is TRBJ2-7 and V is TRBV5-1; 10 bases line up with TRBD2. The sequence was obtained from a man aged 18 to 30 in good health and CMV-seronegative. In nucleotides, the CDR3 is TGCGCCAGCAGCTTGGTGCCTAGCGGGAGCTACGAGCAGTACTTC. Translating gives CASSLVPSGSYEQYF.